Each of the 2 T cell receptor beta chains below was sequenced from the same sample in a study of T cells in Graves' hyperthyroidism and ophthalmopathy. Using RNA transcripts as the source, TCR beta CDR3 regions were amplified. A first-round RT-PCR of the TCR CDR3 used the HTBI primer set. MiXCR, run by TCRdb on the multiplex PCR reads, gives a single entry per CDR3 protein. The table includes about 180,000 distinct CDR3 sequences, about 9.4% detected once. Sequences were obtained from blood. These receptors were obtained from a woman aged 18-30 years with Graves' hyperthyroidism that later progressed to Graves' ophthalmopathy.

This clonotype showed up just a few times. The J gene is TRBJ2-7, the V gene TRBV7-2; D may match TRBD1 or TRBD2 (5 bases each). V was trimmed by 4 bases and J by 4 bases, leaving 23 bases between them. Germline V gene data show CDR1 as SGHTA and CDR2 as FQGNSA. The CDR3 is 17 residues long. This CDR3 is CASSSRSVGETIYEQYF. The CDR3 DNA is TGTGCCAGCAGCTCCCGGTCTGTAGGGGAGACCATTTACGAGCAGTACTTC.

The chain links TRBV19 to TRBJ2-7; TRBD1 agrees at 8 bases. Germline trimming cut 6 bases from V and 2 bases from J; bases unmatched to any gene: 9. Germline V lookup: CDR1 LNHDA, CDR2 SQIVND (reference sequence). The CDR3 loop spans 15 amino acids. In nucleotides, the CDR3 is TGTGCCAGTAGCCGGATCTTGGGACAGGCCTACGAGCAGTACTTC. Amino acid sequence: CASSRILGQAYEQYF.